Listed below are T cell receptor beta chains from one sample, sequenced in a study of regulatory T cells in long-lasting Graves disease. TCRdb ran MiXCR on the multiplex PCR reads and lists one entry per CDR3 protein. Among approximately 350,000 distinct CDR3 sequences, around 16% were seen once, and the ten largest hold over 20%. These same records also appear under a second study, on T cells in Graves' hyperthyroidism and ophthalmopathy.

The source material was peripheral blood mononuclear cells (PBMCs), sampled at new diagnosis, from a patient treated with antithyroid drugs. The source of these receptors is a woman aged 18-29 years with Graves disease. Each CDR3 is given with its conserved first and last residue. A D gene is named only where the DNA matches it firmly. Clone size is not always given. Where it is, it says once, few, many or a class for expanded clones.

clone size | D gene | J gene | V gene | CDR3 DNA | CDR3 protein
once | NA | TRBJ2-7 | TRBV28 | TGTGCCAGCAGGGGATCCGGGCAGGGAGACGAGCAGTACTTC | CASRGSGQGDEQYF
NA | TRBD1 | TRBJ2-1 | TRBV6-1 | TGTGCCAGCAGTGAAGTCCAGGACAGGTACAATGAGCAGTTCTTC | CASSEVQDRYNEQFF
few | TRBD2 | TRBJ2-1 | TRBV6-4 | TGTGCCAGCAGTGACCGGCTAGCGGGAGGAAATGAGCAGTTCTTC | CASSDRLAGGNEQFF
many | TRBD1 | TRBJ1-5 | TRBV3-1 | TGTGCCAGCAGCCACGGGACAGAGAATAATCAGCCCCAGCATTTT | CASSHGTENNQPQHF
many | TRBD1 | TRBJ2-3 | TRBV11-2 | TGTGCCAGCAGCCTAAGGACAGGGGCCACCCTCAGCACAGATACGCAGTATTTT | CASSLRTGATLSTDTQYF
many | TRBD2 | TRBJ2-1 | TRBV20-1 | TGCAGTGCAATGGGGACTAGCGGGAGGGCCTGGGTCAATGAGCAGTTCTTC | CSAMGTSGRAWVNEQFF
NA | NA | TRBJ2-5 | TRBV29-1 | TGCAGCGTCAGGGCCTCCCTAAGGGAGACCCAGTACTTC | CSVRASLRETQYF
many | NA | TRBJ1-1 | TRBV5-1 | TGCGCCAGCATCAGTGGTAATGAAGCTTTCTTT | CASISGNEAFF
many | NA | TRBJ1-1 | TRBV12-3/TRBV12-4 | TGTGCCAGCAGAGCCGCCGGGGCGCCGTTGAACACTGAAGCTTTCTTT | CASRAAGAPLNTEAFF
many | NA | TRBJ1-2 | TRBV2 | TGTGCCAGGAGGGAGAACTATGGCTACACCTTC | CARRENYGYTF
many | NA | TRBJ2-2 | TRBV7-2 | TGTGCCAGCAGCTTAGTTCCAGGGGATAAGACCGGGGAGCTGTTTTTT | CASSLVPGDKTGELFF
many | NA | TRBJ2-7 | TRBV28 | TGTGCCAGCAGTTTCGGGGTCTCTGAGCAGTACTTC | CASSFGVSEQYF
few | NA | TRBJ1-5 | TRBV20-1 | TGCAGTGGGGGGGGGGGTAATCAGCCCCAGCATTTT | CSGGGGNQPQHF
many | NA | TRBJ1-2 | TRBV6-2/TRBV6-3 | TGTGCCAGCAAAGGCAGGGCCTATAACTATGGCTACACCTTC | CASKGRAYNYGYTF
many | NA | TRBJ1-6 | TRBV18 | TGTGCCAGCTCATTGGGACGGCTGAATTCACCCCTCCACTTT | CASSLGRLNSPLHF
many | TRBD1 | TRBJ2-5 | TRBV3-1 | TGTGCCAGCAGCCAAGAAGGCACAGGGGCGTGGGAGACCCAGTACTTC | CASSQEGTGAWETQYF
many | TRBD2 | TRBJ2-3 | TRBV18 | TGTGCCAGCTCACCGGCGGGAGGGCGAGATACGCAGTATTTT | CASSPAGGRDTQYF
many | TRBD2 | TRBJ2-4 | TRBV28 | TGTGCCAGCAGTCCCTGGACTAGCGGGAGGGGGGAGGCCAAAAACATTCAGTACTTC | CASSPWTSGRGEAKNIQYF
many | NA | TRBJ2-5 | TRBV7-3 | TGTGCCAGCAGTCTCTCCGACAGTCAGACCCAGTACTTC | CASSLSDSQTQYF
NA | NA | TRBJ2-2 | TRBV7-6 | TGTGCCAGCAGCTGTTCTTGGGACGGTCCCGGGGAGCTGTTTTTT | CASSCSWDGPGELFF
many | NA | TRBJ2-5 | TRBV28 | TGTGCCAGCAGTAATTTAGTACGGACCCAGTACTTC | CASSNLVRTQYF
NA | NA | TRBJ1-4 | TRBV5-1 | TGCGCCAGCAGCTTGGCCACCGTGGGTGAAAAACGGTTTTTT | CASSLATVGEKRFF
NA | TRBD2 | TRBJ2-1 | TRBV13 | TGTGCCAGCAGCCCGAGGACTAGCTATATAACGAATGAGCAGTTCTTC | CASSPRTSYITNEQFF
many | TRBD2 | TRBJ2-2 | TRBV3-1 | TGTGCCAGCAGCCAAGGTCGACTAGCGGCGAGCACCGGGGAGCTGTTTTTT | CASSQGRLAASTGELFF
NA | TRBD1 | TRBJ2-7 | TRBV27 | TGTGCCAGCAACCCCACGATACCGGGACAGGGGTTCTACGAGCAGTACTTC | CASNPTIPGQGFYEQYF
many | NA | TRBJ2-2 | TRBV30 | TGTGCCTGGGACCTAGTGCCCGGGGAGCTGTTTTTT | CAWDLVPGELFF
many | NA | TRBJ2-5 | TRBV24-1 | TGTGCCACCAGTGGTGCAGGGTGGGAGACCCAGTACTTC | CATSGAGWETQYF
many | NA | TRBJ2-7 | TRBV7-7 | TGTGCTAGCAGCCCGCAGGACGGCGAGCAGTACTTC | CASSPQDGEQYF
many | NA | TRBJ1-2 | TRBV29-1 | TGCAGCGTCGGAGACCTGGTACCACTTGACTATGGCTACACCTTC | CSVGDLVPLDYGYTF
NA | TRBD1 | TRBJ2-5 | TRBV24-1 | TGTGCCACCAGTGATTGGACAGGGGGCAGGGAGACCCAGTACTTC | CATSDWTGGRETQYF
few | NA | TRBJ2-3 | TRBV30 | TGTGCCTGGAGTTCTTATTCTAGCACCACAGATACGCAGTATTTT | CAWSSYSSTTDTQYF
NA | NA | TRBJ2-7 | TRBV6-1 | TGTGCCAGCAGAGGACCGATAATCCTCTTCTCCTACGAGCAGCACTTC | CASRGPIILFSYEQHF
few | NA | TRBJ2-3 | TRBV11-1 | TGTGCCAGCAGCTCTCCCGGGGTTACGCAGTATTTT | CASSSPGVTQYF
NA | NA | TRBJ1-2 | TRBV19 | TGTGCCAGTAGTACCAACTCGGGGGCGCAGGGCTACACCTTC | CASSTNSGAQGYTF
NA | NA | TRBJ2-2 | TRBV5-5 | TGTGCCAGCAGCTTGTTCAGCGCGAACACCGGGGAGCTGTTTTTT | CASSLFSANTGELFF
many | NA | TRBJ2-3 | TRBV20-1 | TGCAGTGCTAGACCCTACGGGGGCACAGATACGCAGTATTTT | CSARPYGGTDTQYF
NA | NA | TRBJ2-3 | TRBV19 | TGTGCCAGTAGTATGGGGGGAGTAAGCACAGATACGCAGTATTTT | CASSMGGVSTDTQYF
few | NA | TRBJ2-7 | TRBV27 | TGTGCCAGCCATGGGGGAACTGGGTCCTACGAGCAGTACTTC | CASHGGTGSYEQYF
many | TRBD2 | TRBJ2-4 | TRBV18 | TGTGCCAGCTCACCACCGGGGACTAGCGGGAGACCTAAAAACATTCAGTACTTC | CASSPPGTSGRPKNIQYF
many | NA | TRBJ2-7 | TRBV7-9 | TGTGCCACACGGACAGAGACCTACGAGCAGTACTTC | CATRTETYEQYF
many | TRBD2 | TRBJ2-3 | TRBV10-3 | TGTGCCATCAGTGCGACTAGCGGGGGGGGCACAGATACGCAGTATTTT | CAISATSGGGTDTQYF